This TCR beta chain appears in the sequencing data of a study of siplizumab effects on memory and regulatory T cells. Study-wide results and caveats: The alloreactive clones that mapped to unstimulated subsets made up only a minor fraction. Treatment with siplizumab left mappable alloreactive CD4+ clones averaging approximately 69% Treg-derived, compared with about 27% in controls. Suppressive function of proliferating Tregs from siplizumab cultures was not confirmed.

On this clone itself: What it binds is not known.

Roughly 10^5 TCR templates underwent assay in every sample. TCRdb keeps only in-frame clones here, not all; method: immunoSEQ multiplex PCR. Among over 60,000 clones listed, about 90% were seen once. The CDR3 sequence is 15 residues long. Losses at the gene ends were 4 bases for V and 4 bases for J; bases not matched to a gene: 6. Germline loops: CDR1 SEHNR, CDR2 FQNEAQ (reference sequence). The TCR sequence derives from a human donor in good health. The genes are TRBV7-9 and TRBJ1-2; 10 bases fit TRBD1. Sample: CD8+ T cells sorted from blood. The CDR3 reads CASSSRDRGFYGYTF. CDR3 nucleotide sequence: TGTGCCAGCAGCTCAAGGGACAGGGGCTTCTATGGCTACACCTTC. Combining the CDR3 with reference TRBV7-9 and TRBJ1-2 gives the whole variable domain DTGVSQNPRHKITKRGQNVTFRCDPISEHNRLYWYRQTLGQGPEFLTYFQNEAQLEKSRLLSDRFSAERPKGSFSTLEIQRTEQGDSAMYLCASSSRDRGFYGYTFGSGTRLTVV.